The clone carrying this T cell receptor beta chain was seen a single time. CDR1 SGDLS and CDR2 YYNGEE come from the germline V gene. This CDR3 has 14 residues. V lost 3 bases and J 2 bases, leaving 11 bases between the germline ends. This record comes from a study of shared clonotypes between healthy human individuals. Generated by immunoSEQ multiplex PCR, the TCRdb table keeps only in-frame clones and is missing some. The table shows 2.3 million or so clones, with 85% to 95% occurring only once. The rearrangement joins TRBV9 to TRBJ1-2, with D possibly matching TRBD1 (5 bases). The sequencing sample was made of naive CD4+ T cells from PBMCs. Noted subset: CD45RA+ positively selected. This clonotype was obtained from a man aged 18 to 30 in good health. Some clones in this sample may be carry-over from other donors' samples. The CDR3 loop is CASSARDQNYGYTF. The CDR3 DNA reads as TGTGCCAGCAGCGCTCGGGACCAAAACTATGGCTACACCTTC.